This paragraph covers one T cell receptor (beta chain) sequence. Its target antigen remains unknown. No clone much larger than this one lies a single base away; base qualities are absent. A case-control design nested within a healthcare worker cohort in London, UK, was used, with weekly nasopharyngeal swab PCR tests and blood sampling performed. Healthcare workers were recruited between 23 and 31 March 2020, during the week of the UK lockdown, and were followed weekly for up to about 15 weeks. The library was obtained by 5' RACE. Sequencing relied on a NextSeq 500. The TCR library protocol attached unique molecular identifiers to individual cDNA molecules to correct for sequencing error and PCR bias. Both TCR alpha and beta chains were sequenced, and tight co-correlation was observed between alpha and beta sequence abundances in each sample. As for how the authors treated the data: Decombinator V4 was used to annotate TCR sequences for V gene, J gene and CDR3. TCRs were defined as expanded if a significant change between any two time points was detected under a Poisson model with p below 0.0001. Abundances of TCRs were expressed as counts per million after normalisation to the total number of TCRs sequenced in each sample. TRAV1-2 paired with TRAJ12, TRAJ20 or TRAJ33 defined MAIT TCRs, while TRAV10 paired with TRAJ18 defined iNKT TCRs. VDJdb, accessed on 1 November 2021, was searched for TCRs annotated for CMV, EBV and SARS-CoV-2, and TCRs annotated for more than one antigen were excluded. Using fastp at Q25 and MiXCR, TCRdb reprocessed the public reads and kept productive beta chains. Identical CDR3 protein sequences are pooled into one entry, listed with their most common genes and DNA. TCRdb, not the original authors, processed these V and J calls. The sample has about 110,000 distinct CDR3 sequences on record, around 10% of them singletons. Of the sample, 6.5% to 8% falls within the top ten clones.

This sample was taken from a study of early T cells in non-severe SARS-CoV-2 infection (dated by TCRdb to the early 2020s). Notes on the research overall: Because TCR sequencing was done on bulk RNA from unsorted whole blood, the alpha and beta chains could not be paired. Findings and caveats that apply to the study as a whole: VDJdb matching was skewed toward anti-spike CD8 responses and likely underestimated virus-specific expansions by missing private and CD4 specificities.

CDR3 length: 14 amino acids, cysteine to phenylalanine. Only CDR3 DNA remains: 42 bases, in frame from the first base. Based on the germline V gene (reference sequence), the CDR1 and CDR2 sequences are SEHNR and FQNEAQ. The junction shows trimming of 6 bases on V and 4 bases on J, plus 13 bases between the germline ends. The TCR sequence derives from an adult who was a healthcare worker with PCR-confirmed SARS-CoV-2 infection or an uninfected control (not recorded which). This sequence uses TRBV7-9 and TRBJ1-3, with the D gene call left open. The sequencing input was whole blood. The bases are TGTGCCAGCAGTTTGTCCTCCGAGGGAAACACCATATATTTT. Its translation reads: CASSLSSEGNTIYF.